A selection of T cell receptor beta chains follows, all from one sample in a study of cytomegalovirus exposure and HLA in healthy donors. Repertoires were generated with immunoSEQ multiplex PCR, while TCRdb's copy carries only in-frame clones and drops some. Its table records approximately 190,000 clones. Sequencing was done on a sample of PBMCs. These TCRs come from a man aged 25-40 years in good health and CMV-seronegative. Each CDR3 is given without its conserved first and last residue. Each record gives: V gene, CDR3 protein.

TRBV9	ASSATDGREQY
TRBV1	TSSQEAMGEGTYEQY
TRBV30	AWSAGTVYGYT
TRBV7-3	ASSLRGKGQGANEQF
TRBV25-1	ASSEVASGSYEQY
TRBV29-1	SWGGTGGYT
TRBV10-3	AITGSGGAGEQF
TRBV6-1	ASSTGGRQETQY
TRBV7-3	ASSSSGTGFGEQF
TRBV10-3	AVRDFSSDYEQY
TRBV5-1	ASSSQGSYTEAF
TRBV27	ASSIRTGGNEKLF
TRBV19	ASSHGTPNTEAF
TRBV5-8	ASSLASGNTIY
TRBV7-6	ASSLPPSTEAF
TRBV10-2	ASSRQGDGYT
TRBV4-1	ASSQDDRAGTEAF
TRBV7-6	ASSLGALSTEAF
TRBV28	ASSLATSEQF
TRBV9	ASSYSGLAGTETQY
TRBV30	AEGGGTGELF
TRBV6-1	ASSASGTGVYEQY
TRBV7-9	ASSGRQVAEKLF
TRBV2	ASREVQGVDEQY
TRBV4-2	ASSRDSADDEQY
TRBV19	ASSIPGGSTDTQY
TRBV19	ASGQQPSYGST
TRBV11-2	ASSLGQNNEKLF
TRBV4-1	ASSRTGMNYGANVLT
TRBV5-1	ASSQGQGAMDEQF
TRBV2	ASSEGANTGELF
TRBV4-1	ASSQGVAAYLQNIQY
TRBV10-3	AISESAQGLNQPQH
TRBV18	ASSPPSGTAKNIQY
TRBV14	ASSQAGTGPYGYT
TRBV9	ASSLHTGITGELF